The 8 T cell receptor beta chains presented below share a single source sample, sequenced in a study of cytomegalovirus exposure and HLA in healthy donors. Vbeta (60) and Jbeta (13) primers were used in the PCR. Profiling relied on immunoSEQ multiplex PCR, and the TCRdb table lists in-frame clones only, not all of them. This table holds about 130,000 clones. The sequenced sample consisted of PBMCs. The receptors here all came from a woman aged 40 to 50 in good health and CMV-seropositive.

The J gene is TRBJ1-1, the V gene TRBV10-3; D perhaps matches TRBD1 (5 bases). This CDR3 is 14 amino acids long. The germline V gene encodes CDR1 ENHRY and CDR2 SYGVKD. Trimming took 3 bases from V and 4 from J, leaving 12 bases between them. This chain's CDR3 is CAISDPGGVTEAFF. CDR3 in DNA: TGTGCCATCAGTGACCCCGGGGGGGTCACTGAAGCTTTCTTT.

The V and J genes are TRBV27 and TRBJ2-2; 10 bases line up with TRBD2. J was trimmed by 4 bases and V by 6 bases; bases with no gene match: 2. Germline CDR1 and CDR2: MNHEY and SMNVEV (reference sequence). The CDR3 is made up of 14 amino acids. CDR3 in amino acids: CASRAGGATGELFF. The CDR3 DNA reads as TGTGCCAGCAGAGCGGGAGGGGCCACCGGGGAGCTGTTTTTT.

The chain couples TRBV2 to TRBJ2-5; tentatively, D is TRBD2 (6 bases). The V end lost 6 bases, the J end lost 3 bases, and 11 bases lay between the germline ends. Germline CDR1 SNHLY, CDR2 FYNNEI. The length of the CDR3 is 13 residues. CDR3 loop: CASSTGLKETQYF. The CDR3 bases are TGTGCCAGCAGCACGGGACTGAAAGAGACCCAGTACTTC.

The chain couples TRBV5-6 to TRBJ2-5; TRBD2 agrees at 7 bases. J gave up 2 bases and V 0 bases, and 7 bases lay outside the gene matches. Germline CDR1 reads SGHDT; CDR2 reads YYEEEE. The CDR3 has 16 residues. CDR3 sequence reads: CASSLALGGLQETQYF. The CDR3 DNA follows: TGTGCCAGCAGCTTGGCCTTGGGGGGGTTACAAGAGACCCAGTACTTC.

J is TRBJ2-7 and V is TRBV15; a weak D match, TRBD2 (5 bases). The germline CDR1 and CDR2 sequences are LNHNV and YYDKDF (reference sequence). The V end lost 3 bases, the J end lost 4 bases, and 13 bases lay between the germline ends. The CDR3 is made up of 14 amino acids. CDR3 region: CATSRDFVGYEQYF. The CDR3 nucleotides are TGTGCCACCAGCAGGGACTTCGTAGGGTACGAGCAGTACTTC.

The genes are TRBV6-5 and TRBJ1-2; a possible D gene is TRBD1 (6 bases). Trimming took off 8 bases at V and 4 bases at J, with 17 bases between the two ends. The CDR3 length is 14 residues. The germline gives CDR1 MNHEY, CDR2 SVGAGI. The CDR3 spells CASSRGLPSYGYTF. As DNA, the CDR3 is TGTGCCAGCTCCAGGGGCCTCCCGAGCTATGGCTACACCTTC.

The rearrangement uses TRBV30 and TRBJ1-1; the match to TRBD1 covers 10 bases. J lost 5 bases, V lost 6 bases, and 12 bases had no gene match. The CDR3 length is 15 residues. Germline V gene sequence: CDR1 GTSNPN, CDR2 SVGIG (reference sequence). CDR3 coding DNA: TGTGCCTGCCGTCCCGGGACAGGGGTTGGAACTGAAGCTTTCTTT. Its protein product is CACRPGTGVGTEAFF.

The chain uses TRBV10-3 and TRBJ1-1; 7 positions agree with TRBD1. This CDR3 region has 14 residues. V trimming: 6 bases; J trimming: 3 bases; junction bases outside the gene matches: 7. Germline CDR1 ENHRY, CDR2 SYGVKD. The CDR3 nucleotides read TGTGCCATCAGCCCTACAGGGGCCGACACTGAAGCTTTCTTT. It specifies CAISPTGADTEAFF.